This T cell receptor (beta chain) was obtained from a study of cytomegalovirus exposure and HLA in healthy donors. Study-level points and caveats: Most TCR sequences proved rare, with some public TCRs found in many donors. Sequencing artifact likely explains a cluster of highly shared sequence variants. HLA restriction was apparent for most CMV-associated TCR beta chains in a later analysis.

This clone was found a few times. The antigen remains unidentified. The PCR contained 60 Vbeta and 13 Jbeta primers. Profiling relied on immunoSEQ multiplex PCR, and the TCRdb table lists in-frame clones only, not all of them. The table has roughly 160,000 clones, 75% to 80% seen once; the top ten hold more than 12%. V shed 0 bases and J shed 6 bases, with 15 bases lying between them. The CDR3 runs 15 residues. Germline CDR1 SGHRS, CDR2 YFSETQ. Sequenced: PBMCs. The clonotype was recovered from a man between 50 and 59 years old in good health and CMV-seropositive. This chain joins TRBV5-1 and TRBJ1-2; D perhaps matches TRBD1 (5 bases). The CDR3 is CASSLGQLTSDGYTF. The DNA for the CDR3 is TGCGCCAGCAGCTTGGGACAGCTGACTTCGGATGGCTACACCTTC. The complete variable domain, with remaining parts taken from reference TRBV5-1 and TRBJ1-2, reads KAGVTQTPRYLIKTRGQQVTLSCSPISGHRSVSWYQQTPGQGLQFLFEYFSETQRNKGNFPGRFSGRQFSNSRSEMNVSTLELGDSALYLCASSLGQLTSDGYTFGSGTRLTVV.